This T cell receptor (beta chain) was recorded in a study of cytomegalovirus exposure and HLA in healthy donors. Whole-study findings and limits: Roughly even sequencing depth across donors was the assumption behind the presence/absence analyses. Analysis performed later showed TCR beta chains linked to HLA being more clonally expanded than equally common others. Previous analysis showed most TCR beta V segments were productive about 87% or about 30% of the time.

About this clone itself: Its matching antigen is unknown.

Primers for the PCR totalled 60 Vbeta and 13 Jbeta. Profiling relied on immunoSEQ multiplex PCR, and the TCRdb table lists in-frame clones only, not all of them. The sample includes about 130,000 clones, 74% of them seen just once. This clonotype was obtained from a woman aged 50 to 65 in good health and CMV-seropositive. The sample consisted of PBMCs.

This CDR3 reads CASGLSGAVQPQHF. DNA for the CDR3: TGTGCTAGTGGTTTATCAGGGGCAGTTCAGCCCCAGCATTTT. This chain links TRBV12-5 with TRBJ1-5; tentatively, D is TRBD1 (6 bases). The germline gives CDR1 LGHNT, CDR2 FRNRAP. Trimming took off 3 bases at V and 6 bases at J, with 12 bases between the two ends. The CDR3 is made up of 14 amino acids.